The T cell receptor (beta chain) described here comes from a study of shared clonotypes between healthy human individuals. As for the study in general: Aged between 18 and 49, the donors were a couple of women and three men.

The method was immunoSEQ multiplex PCR; TCRdb's version includes in-frame clones alone and lacks a portion of them. Of some 1.5 million clones listed, roughly 96% are singletons. The CDR3 runs 13 residues. CDR1 SGHDN and CDR2 FVKESK come from the germline V gene. Deletions cut 4 bases from V and 4 bases from J, with 10 bases between. This TCR came from a young man in good health. The sequenced sample was naive CD4+ T cells sorted from blood. Documented subset: CD45RA+ positively selected. The J gene is TRBJ1-1, the V gene TRBV14; tentatively, D is TRBD1 (5 bases). The CDR3 reads CASSRGGGTEAFF. The CDR3 region has the DNA TGTGCCAGCAGCCGGGGCGGGGGCACTGAAGCTTTCTTT.